This TCR beta chain was recovered during a study of shared clonotypes between healthy human individuals. Study-wide background: Three plates were used per donor for CD4 naive, three for CD4 memory, two for CD8 naive and one for CD8 memory.

Assay execution proceeded at the deep level. Genomic DNA from each subset was divided evenly over several immunoSEQ plates. Here immunoSEQ multiplex PCR was the method, and the copy in TCRdb shows in-frame clones only, minus some. The sample carries under 2,000,000 clones, about 95% recorded once. CDR1 and CDR2 from the germline V gene are SEHNR and FQNEAQ (reference sequence). This CDR3 contains 14 residues. V gave up 3 bases and J gave up 1 base, with 10 bases separating them. As regards this clone: Other DNA sequences of this sample code for an identical CDR3.

CD8 cells classed as naive were CD45RO-negative and positively selected for CCR7, excluding terminally differentiated effector memory CD45RA+ cells. The clonotype originates from a man aged 18 to 35 in good health. This chain links TRBV7-9 with TRBJ2-7; tentatively, D is TRBD1 or TRBD2 (6 bases each). The material sequenced was naive CD8+ T cells sorted from blood. CDR3: CASSFQGGSYEQYF. The CDR3 region has the DNA TGTGCCAGCAGCTTTCAAGGGGGGTCCTACGAGCAGTACTTC.